Presented here are 25 T cell receptor beta chains from one specimen sequenced in a study of blood T cells in healthy people across ages. For the second PCR, which ran for roughly 6 to 12 cycles, a sample-barcoded 5' primer and a J-beta primer mix were used. One entry per CDR3 protein, called by TCRdb with MiXCR from the 5' RACE reads. The sample lists 1.5 million to 2 million distinct CDR3 sequences; 28% were seen once. What was sequenced was blood. These receptors came from a woman aged 30 to 39 in good health.

The chain recombines TRBV27 with TRBJ2-7; D remains unclear. CDR3 length equals 15 residues. Germline CDR1 MNHEY, CDR2 SMNVEV (reference sequence). The V end was cut by 3 bases, the J end by 2 bases, with 14 bases between. The CDR3 DNA sequence: TGTGCCAGCAGTTTGCCCCCCGGGTCCCCCTACGAGCAGTACTTC. It codes for CASSLPPGSPYEQYF.

At least ten counts were recorded for this clonotype. The V call is TRBV29-1, the J call TRBJ2-7; the D is unclear. The CDR3 totals 11 residues. With 4 bases removed from V and 3 bases from J, the gap between germline ends came to 7 bases. Looked up from germline, CDR1 is SQVTM and CDR2 is ANQGSEA. The CDR3 DNA reads as TGCAGCGTTGTAGGTGACTACGAGCAGTACTTC. As protein: CSVVGDYEQYF.

This clonotype appeared once. This chain connects TRBV20-1 to TRBJ2-7; TRBD1 matches 9 bases. J lost 3 bases, V lost 4 bases, and 7 bases had no gene match. CDR3 length: 14 residues. CDR1 DFQATT and CDR2 SNEGSKA come from the germline V gene (reference sequence). CDR3 amino acids: CSANDRGKVYEQYF. CDR3 nucleotides: TGCAGTGCTAACGACAGGGGGAAGGTCTACGAGCAGTACTTC.

This clonotype was detected only a few times. The CDR3 sequence is CASSVNQGRSGANVLTF. CDR3 DNA sequence: TGTGCCAGCAGCGTGAATCAGGGGAGATCTGGGGCCAACGTCCTGACTTTC. The gene calls are TRBV9 and TRBJ2-6; D is possibly TRBD1 (6 bases). Germline lookup yields CDR1 SGDLS and CDR2 YYNGEE. Trimming took off 2 bases at V and 1 base at J, with 13 bases between the two ends. The CDR3 consists of 17 residues. The whole variable domain, remainder taken from reference TRBV9 and TRBJ2-6, is DSGVTQTPKHLITATGQRVTLRCSPRSGDLSVYWYQQSLDQGLQFLIQYYNGEERAKGNILERFSAQQFPDLHSELNLSSLELGDSALYFCASSVNQGRSGANVLTFGAGSRLTVL.

This clonotype was detected only a few times. The chain has TRBV19 and TRBJ1-5; D ambiguous. This CDR3 comprises 18 residues. Germline CDR1 LNHDA, CDR2 SQIVND (reference sequence). The V gene lost 0 bases and the J gene lost 4 bases, with 19 bases spanning the gap. DNA for the CDR3: TGTGCCAGTAGTATAGATCTACGAGGCCCAGGCCCTAATCAGCCCCAGCATTTT. Amino acids: CASSIDLRGPGPNQPQHF.

The chain links TRBV3-1 to TRBJ2-3, with D perhaps matching TRBD2 (6 bases). Per the germline V gene, CDR1 is LGHDT and CDR2 is YNNKEL (reference sequence). The CDR3 is 14 residues long. Trimming took 3 bases from V and 5 from J, leaving 12 bases between them. CDR3 DNA: TGTGCCAGCAGCCATCAAGGAGGGCGAGATACGCAGTATTTT. Translation gives CASSHQGGRDTQYF.

The CDR3 sequence is CASSQENGEKTQYF. CDR3 DNA sequence: TGCGCCAGCAGCCAAGAGAACGGGGAAAAGACCCAGTACTTC. This chain links TRBV4-1 with TRBJ2-7; maybe TRBD2 (5 bases). The DNA end favors TRBJ2-5, so the J call may be wrong. This CDR3 spans 14 amino acids. The germline CDR1 and CDR2 sequences are MGHRA and YSYEKL.

This rearrangement joins TRBV11-2 to TRBJ2-3, with D possibly matching TRBD2 (6 bases). Per germline, CDR1 SGHAT and CDR2 FQNNGV. This CDR3 spans 15 amino acids. Trimming removed 1 base at V and 10 bases at J, with 18 bases between. CDR3 sequence reads: CASSLGGRRVNPQYF. The CDR3 DNA reads TGTGCCAGCAGCTTAGGAGGGAGGAGGGTTAATCCGCAGTATTTT.

With respect to this clonotype: Since no conserved phenylalanine or tryptophan closes the CDR3, a read error is the likely cause. The gene calls are TRBV7-2 and TRBJ2-1; no definite D call. CDR3 length: 12 amino acids. Trimming removed 5 bases at V and 3 bases at J, with 5 bases between. The V gene's germline CDR1 is SGHTA and CDR2 FQGNSA. The CDR3 coding sequence is TGTGCCAGCAGCCCGAGCTACAATGAGCAGTTCGTC. Translation: CASSPSYNEQFV.

This clonotype has just a few counts. V is TRBV29-1 and J is TRBJ2-7; 8 positions match TRBD1. Trimming at V came to 6 bases and at J to 3 bases, leaving 4 bases not matched to a gene. The CDR3 consists of 12 residues. The germline gives CDR1 SQVTM, CDR2 ANQGSEA. The CDR3 sequence: CSVVTGGYEQYF. The CDR3 bases are TGCAGCGTGGTAACAGGGGGCTACGAGCAGTACTTC.

For this clonotype: A clone one base away is much larger, so this may be a read error. The CDR3, as DNA: TGCAGTGCTAGAAAGCGGGGCTTCTGCGAGCAGTACTTC. Protein: CSARKRGFCEQYF. V is TRBV20-1 and J is TRBJ2-7, with TRBD2 matching over 7 bases. Trimming took 2 bases from V and 6 from J; bases not matched to a gene: 7. CDR3 length: 13 amino acids. CDR1 is DFQATT, CDR2 SNEGSKA, per germline (reference sequence).

V is TRBV12-3 or TRBV12-4 and J is TRBJ2-7; 10 bases match TRBD1. The trim removed 2 bases at V and 6 bases at J, leaving 4 bases unmatched. The CDR3 sequence is 14 residues long. The CDR3 spells CASSLWDRGGEQYF. The CDR3 DNA follows: TGTGCCAGCAGTTTATGGGACAGGGGAGGCGAGCAGTACTTC.

This clonotype has more than one count but fewer than ten. The chain joins TRBV5-5 to TRBJ1-2; TRBD1 matches at 9 bases. The V gene's germline CDR1 is SGHKS and CDR2 YYEKEE (reference sequence). After removal of 6 bases from V and 0 bases from J, the junction contained 9 bases not matched to a gene. The CDR3 is 16 residues long. The DNA of the CDR3 is TGTGCCAGCATCCGACAGGGGGTGTCAGCTAACTATGGCTACACCTTC. Its protein product is CASIRQGVSANYGYTF.

V and J are TRBV10-1 and TRBJ1-2; D unclear. Germline V lookup: CDR1 WNHNN, CDR2 SYGVQD (reference sequence). V dropped 0 bases and J dropped 7 bases, with 9 bases sitting between them. The CDR3 has 13 amino acids. Here the CDR3 DNA reads TGCGCCAGCAGTGAGTCGCAGTCCTGTGGCTACACCTTC. Translation: CASSESQSCGYTF.

This clonotype was observed a handful of times. The rearrangement uses TRBV18 and TRBJ1-4; D is ambiguous. V lost 6 bases and J 0 bases, leaving 2 bases between the germline ends. CDR1 and CDR2 (germline): KGHSH, LQKENI. The CDR3 consists of 12 residues. The CDR3 reads CASSTTNEKLFF. In DNA, the CDR3 is TGTGCCAGCTCGACAACTAATGAAAAACTGTTTTTT.

The chain has TRBV12-5 and TRBJ1-2; no reliable D call. Germline V gives CDR1 LGHNT, CDR2 FRNRAP. V shed 5 bases and J shed 8 bases, with 12 bases lying between them. This CDR3 has 12 amino acids. This CDR3 is CASGAPGRGYTF. DNA of the CDR3: TGTGCTAGTGGTGCTCCGGGCCGGGGCTACACCTTC.

There are many counts of this clonotype. This chain uses TRBV7-2 with TRBJ2-1; 9 bases line up with TRBD2. This CDR3 has 12 residues. Germline lookup yields CDR1 SGHTA and CDR2 FQGNSA. V was clipped by 5 bases and J by 13 bases; unmatched bases: 6. In DNA, the CDR3 is TGTGCCAGCAGCCAACCAGGGACTAGCCAGTTCTTC. Residues: CASSQPGTSQFF.

As to this clonotype: A much larger clonotype is one base distant, so this may be a read error. CDR3 DNA: TGCAGCGTTGAACCTCCGGCGGGGGGGCCTCCAGAGACCCAGTACTTC. Translating it yields CSVEPPAGGPPETQYF. This chain joins TRBV29-1 and TRBJ2-5; 9 nucleotides match TRBD2. CDR1 is SQVTM, CDR2 ANQGSEA, per germline. The CDR3 sequence is 16 residues long. The trim removed 2 bases at V and 4 bases at J, leaving 11 bases unmatched.

The gene calls are TRBV20-1 and TRBJ2-1; 10 positions agree with TRBD1. CDR3 length equals 16 residues. Germline-derived CDR1 and CDR2 are DFQATT and SNEGSKA (reference sequence). Losses at the gene ends were 3 bases for V and 2 bases for J; bases not matched to a gene: 7. The CDR3, as DNA: TGCAGTGCTAGGAAACAGACAGGGGGCGCCTACAATGAGCAGTTCTTC. Protein sequence: CSARKQTGGAYNEQFF.

The chain recombines TRBV7-6 with TRBJ2-1; D assignment may be TRBD1 or TRBD2 (5 bases each). This CDR3 contains 14 residues. Between the trimmed V and J ends, which lost 3 bases and 8 bases, there was a span of 14 bases. Germline V gene data show CDR1 as SGHVS and CDR2 as FNYEAQ. Here the CDR3 reads CASSLGDLGDEQFF. CDR3 in DNA: TGTGCCAGCAGCTTGGGGGACCTAGGCGATGAGCAGTTCTTC. Filled out from reference TRBV7-6 and TRBJ2-1, the complete variable domain reads GAGVSQSPRYKVTKRGQDVALRCDPISGHVSLYWYRQALGQGPEFLTYFNYEAQQDKSGLPNDRFSAERPEGSISTLTIQRTEQRDSAMYRCASSLGDLGDEQFFGPGTRLTVL.

In its sample, this clonotype was seen many times. This chain connects TRBV29-1 to TRBJ2-7, with 11 bases identical to TRBD1. The CDR3 totals 14 residues. After removal of 6 bases from V and 2 bases from J, the junction contained 6 bases not matched to a gene. Per the germline V gene, CDR1 is SQVTM and CDR2 is ANQGSEA. The CDR3 is CSVSWTGGPYEQYF. The DNA for the CDR3 is TGCAGCGTATCGTGGACAGGGGGCCCCTACGAGCAGTACTTC.

This clonotype was counted many times. The rearrangement joins TRBV6-5 to TRBJ2-1; D is possibly TRBD1 (7 bases). The CDR3 is 15 amino acids. Deletions cut 6 bases from V and 4 bases from J, with 16 bases between. Germline CDR1 reads MNHEY; CDR2 reads SVGAGI. CDR3: CASSIRQGGYNEQFF. The CDR3 DNA is TGTGCCAGCAGCATACGACAGGGAGGATACAATGAGCAGTTCTTC.

The chain joins TRBV20-1 to TRBJ2-3; 13 nucleotides align to TRBD2. J lost 4 bases, V lost 8 bases, and 12 bases had no gene match. The CDR3 sequence is 16 residues long. Germline CDR1 reads DFQATT; CDR2 reads SNEGSKA (reference sequence). Written as DNA, the CDR3 is TGCAGTACTCGATGGACTAGCGGGGGTTGGCCAGATACGCAGTATTTT. Translating it yields CSTRWTSGGWPDTQYF.

V usage is TRBV20-1 and J usage is TRBJ2-2; tentative D call: TRBD2 (5 bases). With 6 bases removed from V and 2 bases from J, the gap between germline ends came to 16 bases. Germline-derived CDR1 and CDR2 are DFQATT and SNEGSKA (reference sequence). The CDR3 consists of 15 residues. CDR3 in amino acids: CSAREGSLNTGELFF. CDR3 coding DNA: TGCAGTGCCCGAGAGGGATCCCTAAACACCGGGGAGCTGTTTTTT.

The rearrangement links TRBV6-1 to TRBJ2-7; D is unclear. Germline V gives CDR1 MNHNS, CDR2 SASEGT. There are 14 residues in the CDR3. With 9 bases removed from V and 0 bases from J, the gap between germline ends came to 15 bases. The CDR3 coding sequence is TGTGCCAGTACCCTGGCGATTCCCTCCTACGAGCAGTACTTC. It is translated as CASTLAIPSYEQYF.